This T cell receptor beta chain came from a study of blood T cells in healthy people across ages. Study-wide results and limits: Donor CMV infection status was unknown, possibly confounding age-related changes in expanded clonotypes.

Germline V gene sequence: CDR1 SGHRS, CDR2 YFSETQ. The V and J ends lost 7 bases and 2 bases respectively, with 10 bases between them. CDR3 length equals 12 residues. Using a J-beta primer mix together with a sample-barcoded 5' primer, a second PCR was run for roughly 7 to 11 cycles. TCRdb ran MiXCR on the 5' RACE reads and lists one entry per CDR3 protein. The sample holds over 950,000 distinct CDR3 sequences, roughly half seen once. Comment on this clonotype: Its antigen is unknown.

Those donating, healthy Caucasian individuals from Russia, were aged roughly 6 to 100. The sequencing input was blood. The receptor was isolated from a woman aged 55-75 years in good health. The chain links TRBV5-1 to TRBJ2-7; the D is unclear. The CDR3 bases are TGCGCCAGCGCCCAAGGACCCTACGAGCAGTACTTC. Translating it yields CASAQGPYEQYF.